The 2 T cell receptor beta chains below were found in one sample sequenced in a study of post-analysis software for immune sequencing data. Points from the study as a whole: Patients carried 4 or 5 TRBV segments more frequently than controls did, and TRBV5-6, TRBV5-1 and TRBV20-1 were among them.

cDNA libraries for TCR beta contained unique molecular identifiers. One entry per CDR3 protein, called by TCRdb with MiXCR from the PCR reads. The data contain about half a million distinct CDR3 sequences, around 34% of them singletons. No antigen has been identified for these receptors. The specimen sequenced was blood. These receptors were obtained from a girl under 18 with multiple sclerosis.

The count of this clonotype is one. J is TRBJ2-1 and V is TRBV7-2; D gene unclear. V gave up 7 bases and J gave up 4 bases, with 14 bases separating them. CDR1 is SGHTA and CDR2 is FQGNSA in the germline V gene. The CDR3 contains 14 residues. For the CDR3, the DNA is TGTGCCAGCAAGACGAACTCGTGGTACAATGAGCAGTTCTTC. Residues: CASKTNSWYNEQFF.

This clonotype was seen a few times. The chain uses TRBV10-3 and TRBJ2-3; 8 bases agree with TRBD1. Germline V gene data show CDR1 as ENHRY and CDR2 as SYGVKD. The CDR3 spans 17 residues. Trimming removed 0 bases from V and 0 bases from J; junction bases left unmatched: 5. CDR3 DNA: TGTGCCATCAGTGAGTCGAGTGGGACAGGCAGCACAGATACGCAGTATTTT. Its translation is CAISESSGTGSTDTQYF.